What follows is one T cell receptor beta chain and its context. Its antigen specificity is not known. The record has no base qualities; no much larger clone is one base away. Via the germline V gene, CDR1 is SGDLS and CDR2 YYNGEE. Including cysteine and phenylalanine, the CDR3 has 13 amino acids. The sequence is cut down to CDR3 DNA, 39 bases in frame from base 1. V drops 3 bases and J drops 6 bases, leaving 7 bases in between. The data derive from a study of cytomegalovirus exposure and HLA in healthy donors (dated by TCRdb to 2017 to 2019). For the wider study: In an earlier analysis of around 540 of the donors, approximately 260 Gb of sequence data and 100 million or so unique TCR beta sequences from roughly 200 million T cells were reported. Of the roughly 400 genotyped donors, approximately 81% were placed in the genetic ancestry cluster associated with self-reported Caucasian donors. Because of strong linkage in the cohort, roughly five DR-DQ haplotypes were treated as single units for association and clustering. The study aimed to test whether signatures of past pathogen exposure could be identified by cataloging public T cell receptors. An early release that covered fewer than 800 HLA-typed donors contained approximately 290 gigabases of sequencing data and tens of millions of unique TCR sequences. A later genetic analysis took genome-wide SNP genotypes for about 55% of the 666 donors and used that subset as a discovery cohort. Every discovery cohort repertoire had been produced on one sequencing platform. In addition to the first cohort of 666 subjects, a separate validation cohort of approximately 120 different subjects was used. Typing coverage differed by locus: A, B, C, DRB1 and DQB1 were typed in about 620-630 donors, DQA1 in 500 to 550, DPA1 in around 600, and DPB1 in 472. The study combined high-throughput TCR immunosequencing, statistical association of individual TCRs with disease status, and machine learning to predict cytomegalovirus infection status. The study profiled the T cell repertoires of about 720 subjects by immunosequencing and related them to cytomegalovirus serostatus. In the later analysis, no new phenotypic data were used to find candidate immune exposures; instead, reliance was placed on TCR beta sequences and their occurrence across donors. Among about 410 genotyped donors of the cohort, an average of about 220,000 unique TCR beta nucleotide sequences was sequenced per donor, of which approximately 19% were non-productive. An earlier analysis of 500 to 650 of the donors applied high-throughput TCR beta sequencing to assess whether each TCR beta V gene segment acted as functional or pseudogenic. Alongside the repertoire data, information on donor age, sex, ethnicity and CMV serostatus was compiled. In a later analysis, previously published TCR beta repertoires from several hundred donors were re-analyzed and high-resolution HLA genotyping was added so that TCR occurrence patterns could be studied. HLA typing covered class I and class II loci at four-digit resolution.

The cohort comprised 666 healthy bone marrow donors. At the time of sampling, all cohort members were nominally healthy, though unrecorded immune exposures were likely present. The donor tested CMV seropositive, placing the donor among the 250 to 350 seropositive members of the cohort. A peripheral blood sample was collected from each donor, and TCR beta sequencing was performed on peripheral blood mononuclear cells. The Qiagen DNeasy Blood Extraction Kit was used to extract genomic DNA from the blood cell samples. Study-level results and caveats: A later analysis associated some 17,000 TCR beta sequences with specific HLA alleles at a false discovery rate of 0.05. CMV serostatus was the only immune exposure information available for the cohort. Across donors, most TCR sequences were observed very rarely, whereas some public TCRs were present in many individuals. Strong co-occurrence of HLA alleles, especially DR and DQ, made assigning TCR associations to individual alleles difficult. HLA typing was unavailable for some donors at each locus, so association tests used only the typed subset. Broadly in line with IMGT annotations, most TCR beta V segments showed up in productive rearrangements about 90% or about 30% of the time in an earlier analysis of some 590 of the donors. Sequencing depth was assumed to be roughly uniform across donors in the presence/absence analyses, though that assumption may not hold. The 87-base-pair reads could not distinguish some IMGT-functional V segments, including TRBV6-2 and TRBV6-3, so those segments were excluded. The authors suggested that the approach could potentially be generalized to other disease states and immunological phenotypes. A later analysis found that most CMV-associated TCR beta chains appeared HLA-restricted, with HLA associations seemingly driven largely by CMV exposure. In both the original and validation cohorts, the classifier was reported to diagnose cytomegalovirus status with high specificity and sensitivity. Linkage disequilibrium might explain the correlated functional status among segregating V segments, but an unknown experimental factor could not be excluded. A cluster of highly shared sequence variants was judged likely to represent a technical artifact of the sequencing pipeline. A later analysis reported that several top co-occurrence clusters appeared linked to parvovirus B19, influenza, CMV and Epstein-Barr virus. The earlier analysis of approximately 540 of the donors excluded some 16 rarely observed V segments, including chromosome 9 orphons, because counts were too low. Compared with the approximately 700-donor mean, donors in an Asian-associated ancestry cluster had fewer N-insertions in productive TCRs, according to a later genetic analysis. A later analysis found that TCR association rates varied across HLA loci, with DRB1 alleles showing the most associated TCRs and HLA-C alleles the fewest. This cohort had only TCR beta chains sequenced, and the lack of alpha or paired-chain data limited which features could be detected. The study gave a list of some 150 TCR beta chains associated with cytomegalovirus. In vitro tests confirmed that three of the cytomegalovirus-associated TCR beta chains recognize cytomegalovirus antigens. A further reported finding was that TCR beta sequences accurately predicted the HLA-A and HLA-B alleles for most subjects in the first cohort. A later analysis found that HLA-associated TCR beta chains were more clonally expanded and had lower generation probabilities than equally common non-associated chains. A later genetic analysis associated a missense DCLRE1C variant with V-gene and J-gene trimming of TCR beta chains, and an independent cohort replicated the association.

The library was generated by the immunoSEQ multiplex PCR assay. The multiplex PCR relied on a mix of 60 forward primers for TCR Vbeta segments and 13 reverse primers for TCR Jbeta segments. Amplification of the CDR3 region of rearranged TCR beta genes was performed with a multiplex PCR assay on genomic DNA. The Illumina HiSeq System was used to sequence the amplified TCR beta libraries as 87-base-pair reads. Per the authors' processing: In a later analysis, roughly 80 million unique TCR beta chains were counted across the 650 to 700 repertoires, and approximately 11 million of these chains were shared by at least two donors. Raw reads were error-corrected and collapsed into unique sequences with a nearest-neighbor algorithm that merged closely related sequences to remove PCR and sequencing errors. V, D and J gene segments were assigned by aligning CDR3 sequences to IMGT reference sequences. Each retained sequence needed at least a six-nucleotide match to both a V gene segment and a J gene segment. A rearrangement was called productive if the CDR3 had no stop codons and remained in frame with V and J, and every other rearrangement was called non-productive. Following IMGT convention, CDR3 was defined as the stretch from the second conserved V-encoded cysteine up to the conserved J-encoded phenylalanine. The earlier analysis of about 640 of the donors excluded any sequence lacking an unambiguous match to a single V gene segment. An earlier analysis of a few hundred of the donors called V segments functional above 56.7% productive rearrangements and segregating when the between-donor standard deviation exceeded 5%. A statistical classification framework was built to diagnose cytomegalovirus status from the catalog of TCR beta chain sequences. V and J gene assignment, in a later analysis, came from comparing TCR nucleotide sequences with IMGT/GENE-DB human TR gene sequences. In a later analysis, CDR3 sequences and most-parsimonious VDJ recombination scenarios were assigned using the TCRdist pipeline. In a later analysis, each TCR beta chain was defined by its CDR3 amino acid sequence together with its V-gene family, and reads lacking a unique V-gene family were excluded. As a way to deal with suspected cross-contamination and a sequencing artifact, a later analysis dropped approximately 590 nucleotide sequences that were highly shared and had low generation probability. For each public chain, a later analysis derived a clonal expansion index from normalized ranks of inferred template counts within each repertoire. Generation probabilities in a later analysis came from a VDJ recombination model fitted to out-of-frame rearrangements, and those results were checked against IGoR. In a later analysis, hypergeometric tests were used to score TCR-TCR, TCR-HLA and TCR-CMV co-occurrence, with a repertoire-size bias correction applied to TCR pairs. To estimate false discovery rates, a later analysis permuted the HLA or CMV assignments 20 times. In a later analysis, co-occurring TCRs were grouped with DBSCAN, and TCRdist sequence similarity was added when clustering was performed within HLA-allele-positive subsets. Repertoires with fewer than 30,000 or more than 120,000 public chains, plus five repertoires with anomalous nucleotide sharing, were excluded from co-occurrence clustering. The table comes from immuneACCESS by way of TCRdb, which keeps in-frame sequences with V and J called. Part of the clones is missing from these tables; in studies checked, under half for an unresolved V gene and the rest for unknown reasons. V and J calls and clone size are as listed in that table; D and trimming were resolved from the DNA. Here the sample has about 200,000 clones; roughly 83% occur a single time. The biggest ten clones account for approximately 0.4% of the sample.

The sequence links TRBV9 to TRBJ1-6, and TRBD1 may be the D gene, going by 5 matching bases. What was sequenced was PBMCs. The clonotype originates from a male donor in good health and CMV-seropositive. The sequence in DNA is TGTGCCAGCAGCGCCACAGGTAATTCACCCCTCCACTTT. The resulting protein is CASSATGNSPLHF.